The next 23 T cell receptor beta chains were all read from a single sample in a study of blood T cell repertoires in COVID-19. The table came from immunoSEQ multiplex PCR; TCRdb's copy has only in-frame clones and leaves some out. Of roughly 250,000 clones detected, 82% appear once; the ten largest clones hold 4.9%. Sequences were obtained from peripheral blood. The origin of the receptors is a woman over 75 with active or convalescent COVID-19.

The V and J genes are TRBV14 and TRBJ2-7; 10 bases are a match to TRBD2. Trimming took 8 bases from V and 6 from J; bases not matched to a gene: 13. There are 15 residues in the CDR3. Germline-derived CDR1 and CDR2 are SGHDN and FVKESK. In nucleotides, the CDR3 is TGTGCCAGCGGGCCGCAGAGCGGGAGGGCGGCCGAGCAGTACTTC. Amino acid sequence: CASGPQSGRAAEQYF.

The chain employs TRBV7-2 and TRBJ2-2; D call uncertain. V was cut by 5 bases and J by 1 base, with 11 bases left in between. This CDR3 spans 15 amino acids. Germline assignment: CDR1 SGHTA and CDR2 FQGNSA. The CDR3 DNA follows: TGTGCCAGCAGCACTACCCATATGAACACCGGGGAGCTGTTTTTT. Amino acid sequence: CASSTTHMNTGELFF.

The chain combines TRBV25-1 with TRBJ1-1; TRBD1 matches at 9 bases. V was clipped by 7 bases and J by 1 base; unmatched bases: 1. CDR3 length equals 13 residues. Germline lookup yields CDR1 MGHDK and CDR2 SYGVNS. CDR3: CASMGQGNTEAFF. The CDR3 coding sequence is TGTGCCAGCATGGGACAGGGGAACACTGAAGCTTTCTTT. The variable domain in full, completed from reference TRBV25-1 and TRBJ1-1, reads EADIYQTPRYLVIGTGKKITLECSQTMGHDKMYWYQQDPGMELHLIHYSYGVNSTEKGDLSSESTVSRIRTEHFPLTLESARPSHTSQYLCASMGQGNTEAFFGQGTRLTVV.

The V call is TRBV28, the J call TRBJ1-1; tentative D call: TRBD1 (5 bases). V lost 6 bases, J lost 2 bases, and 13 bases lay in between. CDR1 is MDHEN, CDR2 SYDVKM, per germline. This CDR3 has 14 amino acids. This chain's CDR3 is CASSSGGGNTEAFF. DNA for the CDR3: TGTGCCAGCAGCTCTGGGGGAGGCAACACTGAAGCTTTCTTT. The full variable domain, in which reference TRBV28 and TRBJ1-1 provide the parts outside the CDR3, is DVKVTQSSRYLVKRTGEKVFLECVQDMDHENMFWYRQDPGLGLRLIYFSYDVKMKEKGDIPEGYSVSREKKERFSLILESASTNQTSMYLCASSSGGGNTEAFFGQGTRLTVV.

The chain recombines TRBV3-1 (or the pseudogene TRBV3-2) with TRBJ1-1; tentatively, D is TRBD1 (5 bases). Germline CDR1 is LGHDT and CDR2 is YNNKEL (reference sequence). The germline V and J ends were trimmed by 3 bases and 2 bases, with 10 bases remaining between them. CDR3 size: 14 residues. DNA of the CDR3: TGTGCCAGCAGCCATCCCCAGGGTAACACTGAAGCTTTCTTT. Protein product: CASSHPQGNTEAFF.

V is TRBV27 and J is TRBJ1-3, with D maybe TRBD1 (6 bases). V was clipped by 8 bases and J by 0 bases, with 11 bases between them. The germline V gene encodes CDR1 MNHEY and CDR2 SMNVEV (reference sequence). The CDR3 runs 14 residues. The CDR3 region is CASRDISSGNTIYF. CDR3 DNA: TGTGCCAGCCGGGACATAAGCTCTGGAAACACCATATATTTT.

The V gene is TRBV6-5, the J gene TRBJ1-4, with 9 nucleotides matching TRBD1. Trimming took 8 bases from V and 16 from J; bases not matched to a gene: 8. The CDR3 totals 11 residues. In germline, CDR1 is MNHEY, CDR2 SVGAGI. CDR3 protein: CASQTGGMGFF. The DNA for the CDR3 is TGTGCCAGCCAAACAGGGGGCATGGGGTTTTTT.

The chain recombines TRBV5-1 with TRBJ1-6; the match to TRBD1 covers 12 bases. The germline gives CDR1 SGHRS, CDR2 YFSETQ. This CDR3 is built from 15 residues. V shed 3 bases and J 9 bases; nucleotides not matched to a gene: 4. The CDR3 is CASSWGQGASSPLHF. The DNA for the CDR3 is TGCGCCAGCAGCTGGGGACAGGGGGCTAGTTCACCCCTCCACTTT.

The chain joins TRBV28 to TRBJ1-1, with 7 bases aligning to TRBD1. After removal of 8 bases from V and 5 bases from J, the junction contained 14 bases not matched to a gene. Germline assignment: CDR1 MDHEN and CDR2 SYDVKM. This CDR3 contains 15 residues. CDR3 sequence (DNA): TGTGCCAGCGGCCAGACAGGGTCGGTAAGAACTGAAGCTTTCTTT. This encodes CASGQTGSVRTEAFF.

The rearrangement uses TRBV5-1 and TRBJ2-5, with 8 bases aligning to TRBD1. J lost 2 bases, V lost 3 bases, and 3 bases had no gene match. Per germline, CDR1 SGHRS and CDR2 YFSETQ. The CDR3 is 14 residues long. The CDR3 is CASSSDRGQETQYF. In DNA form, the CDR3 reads TGCGCCAGCAGCTCAGACAGGGGTCAAGAGACCCAGTACTTC.

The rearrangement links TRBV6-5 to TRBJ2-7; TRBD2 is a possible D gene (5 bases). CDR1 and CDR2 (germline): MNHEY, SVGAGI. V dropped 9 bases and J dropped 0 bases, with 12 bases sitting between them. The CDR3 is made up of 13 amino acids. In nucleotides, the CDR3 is TGTGCCAGTTCAGCGGCCAGCTCCTACGAGCAGTACTTC. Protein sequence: CASSAASSYEQYF.

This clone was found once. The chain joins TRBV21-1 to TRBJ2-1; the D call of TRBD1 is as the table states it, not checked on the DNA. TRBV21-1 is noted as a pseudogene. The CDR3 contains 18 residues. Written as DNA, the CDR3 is TGTGCCAGCAGCAATAGAGGCCGGGTGGACAGGGCTAACAATGAGCAGTTCTTC. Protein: CASSNRGRVDRANNEQFF.

CDR3 nucleotide sequence: TGTGCCAGCAGTAAAACAGGGGCCTATGGCTACACCTTC. This sequence encodes CASSKTGAYGYTF. V gene TRBV6-5 combines with J gene TRBJ1-2; 7 bases align to TRBD1. Trimming took 5 bases from V and 4 from J; bases not matched to a gene: 4. Germline V gene sequence: CDR1 MNHEY, CDR2 SVGAGI. The CDR3 covers 13 residues.

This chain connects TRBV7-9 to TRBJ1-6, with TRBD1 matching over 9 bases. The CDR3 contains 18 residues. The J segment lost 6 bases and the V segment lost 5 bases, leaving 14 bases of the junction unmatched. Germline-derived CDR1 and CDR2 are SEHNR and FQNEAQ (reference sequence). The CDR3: CASSGEKQGALLNSPLHF. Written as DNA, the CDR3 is TGTGCCAGCAGCGGGGAAAAACAGGGGGCGCTTCTTAATTCACCCCTCCACTTT.

The CDR3 sequence: CASSAGQVDRGEKLFF. Here the CDR3 DNA reads TGCGCCAGCAGCGCGGGACAGGTAGATCGGGGTGAAAAACTGTTTTTT. This sequence joins TRBV5-1 and TRBJ1-4; TRBD1 aligns across 8 bases. J gave up 7 bases and V 4 bases, and 12 bases lay outside the gene matches. Germline-derived CDR1 and CDR2 are SGHRS and YFSETQ. This CDR3 comprises 16 residues.

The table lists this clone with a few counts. CDR3 sequence: CASSEAGQGAGEQYF. In DNA form, the CDR3 reads TGCGCCAGCAGTGAGGCGGGACAGGGGGCAGGCGAGCAGTACTTC. The chain joins TRBV10-1 to TRBJ2-7, with TRBD1 matching over 12 bases. Trimming removed 2 bases from V and 6 bases from J; junction bases left unmatched: 5. Per germline, CDR1 WNHNN and CDR2 SYGVQD (reference sequence). The CDR3 contains 15 residues.

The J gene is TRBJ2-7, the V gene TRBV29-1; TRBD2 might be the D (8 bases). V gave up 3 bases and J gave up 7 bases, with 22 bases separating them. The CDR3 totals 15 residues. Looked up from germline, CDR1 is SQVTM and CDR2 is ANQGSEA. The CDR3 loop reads CSVDRGVAGIGEQYF. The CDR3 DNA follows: TGCAGCGTTGACAGGGGGGTAGCGGGAATTGGGGAGCAGTACTTC.

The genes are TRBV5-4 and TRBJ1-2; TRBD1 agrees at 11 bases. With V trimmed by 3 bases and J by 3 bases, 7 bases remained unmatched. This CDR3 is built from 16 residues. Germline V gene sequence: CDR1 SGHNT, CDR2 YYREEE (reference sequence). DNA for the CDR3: TGTGCCAGCAGCTCGGACCCGGGACAGGGGGACTATGGCTACACCTTC. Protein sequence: CASSSDPGQGDYGYTF.

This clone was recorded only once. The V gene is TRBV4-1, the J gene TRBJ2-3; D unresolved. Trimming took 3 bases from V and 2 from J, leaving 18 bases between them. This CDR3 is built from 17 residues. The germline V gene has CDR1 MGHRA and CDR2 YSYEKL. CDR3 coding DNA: TGCGCCAGCAGCCAGGAATCGTTTGCGGCCAACACAGATACGCAGTATTTT. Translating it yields CASSQESFAANTDTQYF.

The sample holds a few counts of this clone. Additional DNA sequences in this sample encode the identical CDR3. This CDR3 reads CASSQGQINSPLHF. As DNA, the CDR3 is TGTGCCAGCAGCCAAGGGCAGATTAATTCACCCCTCCACTTT. The chain links TRBV3-1 (or the pseudogene TRBV3-2) to TRBJ1-6; unclear D gene. Trimming cost V 1 base and J 6 bases, with 7 bases left between them. This CDR3 is 14 amino acids long. From germline, CDR1 is LGHDT and CDR2 YNNKEL (reference sequence).

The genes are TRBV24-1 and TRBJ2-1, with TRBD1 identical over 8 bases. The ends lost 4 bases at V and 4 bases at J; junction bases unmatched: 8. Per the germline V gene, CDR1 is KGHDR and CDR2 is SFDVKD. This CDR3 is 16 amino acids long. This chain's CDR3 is CATSDLSTGVYNEQFF. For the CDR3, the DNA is TGTGCCACCAGTGACCTATCGACAGGGGTTTACAATGAGCAGTTCTTC.

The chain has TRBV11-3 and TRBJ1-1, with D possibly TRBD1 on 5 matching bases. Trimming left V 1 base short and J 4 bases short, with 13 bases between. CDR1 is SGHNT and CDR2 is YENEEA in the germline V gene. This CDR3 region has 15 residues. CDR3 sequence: CASSLGKGMGTEAFF. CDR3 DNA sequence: TGTGCCAGCAGCTTAGGGAAGGGGATGGGCACTGAAGCTTTCTTT.

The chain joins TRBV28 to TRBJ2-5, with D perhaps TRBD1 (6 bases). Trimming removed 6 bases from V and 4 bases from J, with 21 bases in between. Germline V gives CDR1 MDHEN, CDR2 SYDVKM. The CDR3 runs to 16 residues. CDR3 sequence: CASSRPQGLGGETQYF. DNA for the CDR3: TGTGCCAGCAGCCGTCCCCAGGGGCTAGGGGGAGAGACCCAGTACTTC.